This T cell receptor beta chain was sequenced during a study of memory CD4+ T cells and cytomegalovirus serostatus. Findings and limits, study-wide: Suggested: most of the CMV-linked TCR signature lies in CD4+ memory cells.

Clones were sequenced by immunoSEQ multiplex PCR, and TCRdb holds only the in-frame ones, with some missing. The data show around 50,000 clones, under 80% seen once. Germline CDR1 is SGHRS and CDR2 is YFSETQ. This CDR3 contains 15 residues. The sort gate was single viable CD3+CD4+CD8-CD45RO+ cells for memory CD4+ T cells. Comment on this clone: Its matching antigen is unknown. One junction end does not reproduce the germline sequence, and a read error may be involved.

The gene calls are TRBV5-1 and TRBJ2-7; TRBD2 is a possible D gene (6 bases). The sequence came from an adult in good health and CMV-seronegative. Input material: memory CD4+ T cells from blood. This CDR3 reads CASGLGAGLSYEQYF. In DNA, the CDR3 is TGCGCCAGCGGCTTGGGAGCGGGCCTCTCCTACGAGCAGTACTTC.